This passage covers 20 T cell receptor beta chains from one sample sequenced in a study of blood T cell repertoires in COVID-19. Only in-frame clones appear in the TCRdb table, and some are missing; sequencing was by immunoSEQ multiplex PCR. The table has 250,000 to 300,000 clones, more than 70% seen once. Sequenced sample: PBMCs or T cells enriched from blood (not recorded which). Receptor source: a woman aged 60-75 years in a cohort exposed to, infected with or recovered from COVID-19 (not recorded which).

This sequence joins TRBV12-5 and TRBJ2-7; TRBD2 might be the D (6 bases). From germline, CDR1 is LGHNT and CDR2 FRNRAP. V was shortened by 5 bases and J by 5 bases, with 22 bases between the two germline ends. The CDR3 consists of 16 residues. The CDR3 nucleotides read TGTGCTAGTGGTCCCTCCGTGATACGGGGGTTCCACGAGCAGTACTTC. Translated: CASGPSVIRGFHEQYF.

The chain links TRBV28 to TRBJ2-1; the match to TRBD2 covers 10 bases. The CDR3 extends over 16 amino acids. V dropped 2 bases and J dropped 6; count of bases not matched to a gene: 7. Germline V lookup: CDR1 MDHEN, CDR2 SYDVKM. CDR3 region: CASSLPTSGTTNEQFF. The CDR3 nucleotides read TGTGCCAGCAGTTTACCTACTAGCGGGACTACCAATGAGCAGTTCTTC.

The chain combines TRBV28 with TRBJ2-5; D perhaps matches TRBD2 (5 bases). Deletions cut 2 bases from V and 7 bases from J, with 17 bases between. The CDR3 sequence is 15 residues long. CDR1 MDHEN and CDR2 SYDVKM come from the germline V gene. The CDR3 protein is CASSLMGKEEGTQYF. CDR3 nucleotides: TGTGCCAGCAGTTTAATGGGAAAGGAAGAGGGGACCCAGTACTTC.

This rearrangement joins TRBV5-6 to TRBJ2-1; 9 bases align to TRBD2. CDR1 and CDR2 (germline): SGHDT, YYEEEE. The CDR3 loop spans 15 amino acids. With V trimmed by 2 bases and J by 6 bases, 6 bases remained unmatched. The CDR3 reads CASSFPSGNRNEQFF. The CDR3 DNA reads as TGTGCCAGCAGCTTTCCTAGCGGGAATCGCAATGAGCAGTTCTTC. Full variable domain (missing parts from reference TRBV5-6 and TRBJ2-1): DAGVTQSPTHLIKTRGQQVTLRCSPKSGHDTVSWYQQALGQGPQFIFQYYEEEERQRGNFPDRFSGHQFPNYSSELNVNALLLGDSALYLCASSFPSGNRNEQFFGPGTRLTVL.

The CDR3 loop reads CASSATGTSRYNEQFF. CDR3 nucleotide sequence: TGTGCCAGCAGCGCAACCGGGACTAGCAGATACAATGAGCAGTTCTTC. The chain links TRBV7-2 to TRBJ2-1; the match to TRBD2 covers 9 bases. J gave up 4 bases and V 5 bases, and 9 bases lay outside the gene matches. CDR3 length: 16 residues. Germline-derived CDR1 and CDR2 are SGHTA and FQGNSA. The complete variable domain, with remaining parts taken from reference TRBV7-2 and TRBJ2-1, reads GAGVSQSPSNKVTEKGKDVELRCDPISGHTALYWYRQSLGQGLEFLIYFQGNSAPDKSGLPSDRFSAERTGGSVSTLTIQRTQQEDSAVYLCASSATGTSRYNEQFFGPGTRLTVL.

The chain combines TRBV10-1 with TRBJ2-2; TRBD1 aligns across 7 bases. The CDR3 extends over 16 amino acids. Unmatched junction bases numbered 9, after V lost 6 bases and J lost 2 bases. Germline assignment: CDR1 WNHNN and CDR2 SYGVQD (reference sequence). In DNA form, the CDR3 reads TGCGCCAGCAGACCAGGGGGTTCTCTTAACACCGGGGAGCTGTTTTTT. Translating gives CASRPGGSLNTGELFF.

The J gene is TRBJ1-5, the V gene TRBV28, with D maybe TRBD1 (6 bases). Trimming took 3 bases from V and 3 from J, leaving 12 bases between them. Germline assignment: CDR1 MDHEN and CDR2 SYDVKM. The CDR3 has 15 amino acids. The CDR3 here is CASSFRAGANQPQHF. CDR3 DNA sequence: TGTGCCAGCAGTTTTCGGGCGGGGGCCAATCAGCCCCAGCATTTT.

This chain connects TRBV13 to TRBJ2-1, with 7 bases identical to TRBD2. Per the germline V gene, CDR1 is PRHDT and CDR2 is FYEKMQ (reference sequence). With V trimmed by 3 bases and J by 7 bases, 9 bases remained unmatched. This CDR3 contains 15 residues. CDR3 nucleotides: TGTGCCAGCAGCTTTTCTCTAGCGGATAAGAATGAGCAGTTCTTC. Protein product: CASSFSLADKNEQFF.

The chain links TRBV4-1 to TRBJ2-2, with 7 bases that match TRBD1. CDR1 and CDR2 from the germline V gene are MGHRA and YSYEKL. The CDR3 is made up of 15 amino acids. Unmatched junction bases numbered 9, after V lost 5 bases and J lost 6 bases. CDR3 in DNA: TGCGCCAGCAGCTTTAACAGGGGATGGGCCGGGGAGCTGTTTTTT. This translates into CASSFNRGWAGELFF.

CDR3 DNA: TGTGCCAGCAGCCCCGCCCCGGGACAGGGAGAATACGAGCAGTACTTC. Translation: CASSPAPGQGEYEQYF. The chain joins TRBV7-9 to TRBJ2-7, with 9 bases identical to TRBD1. J lost 4 bases, V lost 5 bases, and 12 bases had no gene match. This CDR3 is built from 16 residues. In germline, CDR1 is SEHNR, CDR2 FQNEAQ (reference sequence).

The genes are TRBV2 and TRBJ2-2; 8 positions match TRBD1. The CDR3 extends over 16 amino acids. With V trimmed by 5 bases and J by 2 bases, 7 bases remained unmatched. Germline-derived CDR1 and CDR2 are SNHLY and FYNNEI. The CDR3 DNA reads as TGTGCCAGCAGTATACGGACAGGGCAAAACACCGGGGAGCTGTTTTTT. Its translation: CASSIRTGQNTGELFF.

This clone was recorded only once. This rearrangement joins TRBV9 to TRBJ2-7, with TRBD1 matching 7 bases. The length of the CDR3 is 17 residues. The germline gives CDR1 SGDLS, CDR2 YYNGEE. With V trimmed by 2 bases and J by 2 bases, 13 bases remained unmatched. The CDR3 region has the DNA TGTGCCAGCAGCGTCGGGTTGGGACAGAGACTACCCTACGAGCAGTACTTC. The encoded protein is CASSVGLGQRLPYEQYF.

The V gene is TRBV18, the J gene TRBJ2-7; 10 nucleotides agree with TRBD2. Trimming cost V 5 bases and J 2 bases; bases outside gene matches: 9. The germline V gene has CDR1 KGHSH and CDR2 LQKENI. This CDR3 comprises 16 residues. In nucleotides, the CDR3 is TGTGCCAGCTCAGACCAAGGACTAGCGGTAACCTACGAGCAGTACTTC. Amino acids: CASSDQGLAVTYEQYF.

This clone was detected only once. This chain connects TRBV5-8 to TRBJ2-3, with 10 nucleotides matching TRBD2. The germline V gene has CDR1 SGHTS and CDR2 YDEGEE. Trimming removed 4 bases from V and 5 bases from J; junction bases left unmatched: 10. The CDR3 totals 16 residues. DNA of the CDR3: TGTGCCAGCAGCACCGGGACTAGCGAGTTTAGAGATACGCAGTATTTT. It is translated as CASSTGTSEFRDTQYF.

The chain employs TRBV29-1 and TRBJ2-5, with 13 bases aligning to TRBD2. This CDR3 is built from 15 residues. Losses at the gene ends were 6 bases for V and 4 bases for J; bases not matched to a gene: 8. Germline values: CDR1 SQVTM, CDR2 ANQGSEA. CDR3 DNA: TGCAGCGTCGATGGACTAGCGGGAGTGGGAGAGACCCAGTACTTC. Translation gives CSVDGLAGVGETQYF.

This clone was picked up one time. This rearrangement joins TRBV2 to TRBJ2-7; maybe TRBD2 (6 bases). This CDR3 is 14 amino acids long. Germline V gene lookup returns CDR1 SNHLY and CDR2 FYNNEI. Trimming stripped 5 bases from V and 6 bases from J, with 17 bases between. The CDR3 bases are TGTGCCAGCAGTTTCTCCGGGTCGCGGGGCGAGCAGTACTTC. It codes for CASSFSGSRGEQYF.

This chain links TRBV28 with TRBJ2-7; TRBD2 agrees at 14 bases. Germline CDR1 is MDHEN and CDR2 is SYDVKM. CDR3 length: 17 amino acids. V lost 6 bases, J lost 4 bases, and 11 bases stayed unmatched. The CDR3 reads CASSPSGTSGRRYEQYF. The DNA of the CDR3 is TGTGCCAGCAGCCCATCCGGGACTAGCGGGAGAAGGTACGAGCAGTACTTC.

The genes are TRBV7-9 and TRBJ2-5; D is perhaps TRBD1 (5 bases). The germline CDR1 and CDR2 sequences are SEHNR and FQNEAQ (reference sequence). The CDR3 contains 15 residues. Trimming cost V 5 bases and J 3 bases, with 16 bases left between them. The CDR3 coding sequence is TGTGCCAGCAGCCTTAGGCAGGGAAGGGAAGAGACCCAGTACTTC. Residues: CASSLRQGREETQYF. Together with reference TRBV7-9 and TRBJ2-5, the CDR3 gives the full variable domain: DTGVSQNPRHKITKRGQNVTFRCDPISEHNRLYWYRQTLGQGPEFLTYFQNEAQLEKSRLLSDRFSAERPKGSFSTLEIQRTEQGDSAMYLCASSLRQGREETQYFGPGTRLLVL.

The V gene is TRBV7-9, the J gene TRBJ1-5; perhaps TRBD1 as D (6 bases). Germline V CDR1 and CDR2: SEHNR, FQNEAQ (reference sequence). The CDR3 has 16 residues. Trimming left V 0 bases short and J 2 bases short, with 11 bases between. CDR3 nucleotides: TGTGCCAGCAGCTTAGCACAGGGTCGGGGCAATCAGCCCCAGCATTTT. This encodes CASSLAQGRGNQPQHF.

The gene calls are TRBV2 and TRBJ2-5, with a tentative D call TRBD2 (6 bases). V shed 6 bases and J shed 4 bases, with 9 bases lying between them. This CDR3 comprises 12 residues. Germline V gene lookup returns CDR1 SNHLY and CDR2 FYNNEI. The CDR3 protein is CASRLAGETQYF. Here the CDR3 DNA reads TGTGCCAGCAGACTAGCAGGAGAGACCCAGTACTTC.